Below, one T cell receptor (beta chain) is given with its context. This clonotype was recorded at least ten times. The antigen it recognizes is unknown. No qualities accompany the bases; no much larger clone lies one base away. Graves' hyperthyroidism was defined as stable when no progression to ophthalmopathy occurred over 18 months of follow-up. Hyperthyroidism patients were aged 18 to 65 years and newly diagnosed, with disease duration of less than 2 months. Exclusion was applied to patients with uncontrolled infections, other autoimmune diseases, pregnancy or lactation. Diagnoses were based on clinical symptoms, serum thyroxine and TRAb, thyroid ultrasound and orbital computed tomography. Ficoll-Paque density gradient centrifugation was used to isolate PBMCs from about 10 ml of fresh peripheral blood. Total RNA was extracted using Trizol reagent, and RNA quality was assessed on an Agilent 2100 Bioanalyzer.

The TCR beta CDR3 regions were amplified from RNA transcripts. A first-round RT-PCR of the TCR CDR3 used the HTBI primer set with the Qiagen OneStep RT-PCR kit. Libraries were constructed in a second round of multiplex PCR, after which size selection and purification were carried out. The libraries were sequenced on an Illumina HiSeq2000 using paired-end 100 bp reads. As for how the authors treated the data: SOAPnuke was used to process the raw data, throwing out any read that contained adapters or uncalled bases, had a mean Phred below 15, or lacked an exact constant-primer or identifier match. High-quality paired reads were merged with COPE v1.2.5, and unique nucleotide sequences were defined as clonotypes. MiTCR v1.1 was used to align the clonotypes against IMGT TRBV, TRBD and TRBJ reference segments. Analysis was restricted to V-J combinations with a frequency above 0.0001, which covered about 99% of repertoires. The TCS score was defined as the ratio of F50 (clonal expansion) to E x V (chaos), calculated using BLOSUM62-based TCRdist between CDR3 peptides within each V-J. Welch's t-statistics and random forest reduced fewer than 550 V-J features to 13, which were used in a naive Bayes classifier (R e1071). In-frame beta chains were kept once TCRdb had trimmed the public reads at Q25 with fastp and called clones with MiXCR. Entries that share a CDR3 protein sequence are merged under the most common genes and DNA. The V and J calls and clone size come from TCRdb's table, not from the authors' own analysis. Present in this sample are around 500,000 distinct CDR3 sequences, 14% of which were seen just once. The ten largest account for around 14% of the sample.

The data originate from a study of T cells in Graves' hyperthyroidism and ophthalmopathy (dated by TCRdb to about 2019). In terms of the full investigation: Peripheral blood was sampled at the time of initial diagnosis, prior to any treatment. A discovery cohort of about 100 patients, 43 with Graves' ophthalmopathy and fewer than 65 with stable Graves' hyperthyroidism, was used to find distinguishing TCR V-J signatures. An independent validation cohort of under 20 hyperthyroidism patients and 15 or so patients who later progressed to ophthalmopathy tested prospective prediction of ophthalmopathy. Following sampling, methimazole starting at 30 mg daily was given to hyperthyroidism patients, and high-dose intravenous methylprednisolone was given to ophthalmopathy patients. The roughly 100 discovery patients were randomly divided into training and test sets at a 7:3 ratio. In addition, the study compared T-cell repertoires in thyroid tissue and in blood from five to seven Graves' hyperthyroidism patients. The paper reports TCR Vbeta CDR3 sequencing of some 140 peripheral blood samples: over 40 ophthalmopathy, fewer than 80 hyperthyroidism and approximately 17 progressor patients.

V and J are truncated by 0 bases and 5 bases respectively, leaving an intervening sequence of 8 bases. CDR1 GTSNPN and CDR2 SVGIG are derived from the germline V gene (reference sequence). The CDR3 measures 12 amino acids from cysteine to phenylalanine. Just CDR3 DNA is preserved here, 36 bases in frame from base 1. What the research found in general, with its limitations: Ophthalmopathy was separated from stable hyperthyroidism by a 13 V-J signature model, with around 90% sensitivity and just over 81% specificity obtained in cross-validation and 80%/75% obtained in testing. During validation, the model predicted progression to ophthalmopathy a median of around 7 months ahead of onset, with 60% to 71% sensitivity and 72% to 85% specificity. Most expanded thyroid clonotypes (frequency above 0.001) were also detected in blood, suggesting blood repertoires may reflect thyroid immune responses. Sample size was not statistically predetermined, and blinding of investigators to group allocation was not performed.

The chain uses TRBV30 and TRBJ2-7; the D gene is tentatively TRBD1 or TRBD2, each matching 5 bases. This sequence was found in a woman aged 40 to 49 with Graves' hyperthyroidism. Sequencing used blood. The CDR3 sequence is CAWSVLGDEQYF. Here is the DNA: TGTGCCTGGAGTGTACTGGGGGACGAGCAGTACTTC. The CDR3 plus the reference TRBV30 and TRBJ2-7 genes for the other parts give the full variable domain: SQTIHQWPATLVQPVGSPLSLECTVEGTSNPNLYWYRQAAGRGLQLLFYSVGIGQISSEVPQNLSASRPQDRQFILSSKKLLLSDSGFYLCAWSVLGDEQYFGPGTRLTVT.